This T cell receptor (beta chain) emerged from a study of blood T cell repertoires in COVID-19. Across the study: PBMCs, B-cell-depleted T cells, or T cells provided the cDNA or gDNA that made up the material.

Measured with immunoSEQ multiplex PCR; TCRdb has only the in-frame clones, and not every one. The sample has some 320,000 clones; around 85% are singletons. The study recruited people aged roughly 18 to 100 years across roughly 25 US areas. Cohort assignment relied on participant-reported clinical history. Within 2 weeks before study entry, exposed participants met a COVID-19 case. Sequenced input: PBMCs or T cells enriched from blood (not recorded which). This sequence originates from a woman aged 30 to 39 who had been exposed to COVID-19.

CDR3 loop: CASSASGGGTDTQYF. Written as DNA, the CDR3 is TGTGCCAGCAGCGCTAGCGGGGGGGGCACAGATACGCAGTATTTT. V and J are TRBV6-5 and TRBJ2-3, with 12 positions matching TRBD2. Trimming removed 6 bases from V and 1 base from J; junction bases left unmatched: 2. CDR3 length equals 15 residues. Germline CDR1 and CDR2: MNHEY and SVGAGI.